This entry describes one T cell receptor (beta chain). A few counts support this clonotype. Its binding antigen is unknown. It has no much larger one-base neighbor in the sample; base qualities were not kept. This record belongs to a study of response to subunit inactivated influenza vaccine (dated by TCRdb to 2016 to 2019). In terms of the full investigation: To follow how T cells responded to a trivalent subunit inactivated influenza vaccine, the researchers relied on deep quantitative profiling of the T cell receptor repertoire. Overall study outcomes, separate from this receptor: The authors suggested that each seasonal influenza vaccination may recruit only a limited number of new T cells.

The method behind the library was RT-PCR. Sequencing was carried out with an Illumina HiSeq 2500. The raw public reads went through TCRdb reprocessing: fastp at Q25, MiXCR clone calling, in-frame beta chains kept. Rows merge per CDR3 protein into single entries with the most common DNA and genes. This sample has 650,000 to 800,000 distinct CDR3 sequences in its table, and 11% to 15% of those were observed once. Clones ranked in the top ten supply approximately 7% of the sample. The sample here was PBMCs from blood, taken about 14 days before vaccination. This clonotype was sampled from a middle-aged man who received an inactivated influenza vaccine. Donor details come from another sample of the same person, matched by shared clones.

CDR3 loop: CASSQGDRKRMNTEAFF. The nucleotide sequence is TGTGCCAGCAGCCAGGGGGACAGGAAGAGAATGAACACTGAAGCTTTCTTT. Rearrangement joined TRBV4-2 to TRBJ1-1, and 8 junctional nucleotides match TRBD1. The CDR3 has 17 amino acids, counting the end cysteine and phenylalanine. Only CDR3 DNA remains: 51 bases, in frame from the first base. Trimming leaves V shorter by 3 bases and J shorter by 0 bases, with the junction holding 9 bases beyond the gene matches. Taken from the germline V gene, the CDR1 and CDR2 loops are LGHNA and YNFKEQ.